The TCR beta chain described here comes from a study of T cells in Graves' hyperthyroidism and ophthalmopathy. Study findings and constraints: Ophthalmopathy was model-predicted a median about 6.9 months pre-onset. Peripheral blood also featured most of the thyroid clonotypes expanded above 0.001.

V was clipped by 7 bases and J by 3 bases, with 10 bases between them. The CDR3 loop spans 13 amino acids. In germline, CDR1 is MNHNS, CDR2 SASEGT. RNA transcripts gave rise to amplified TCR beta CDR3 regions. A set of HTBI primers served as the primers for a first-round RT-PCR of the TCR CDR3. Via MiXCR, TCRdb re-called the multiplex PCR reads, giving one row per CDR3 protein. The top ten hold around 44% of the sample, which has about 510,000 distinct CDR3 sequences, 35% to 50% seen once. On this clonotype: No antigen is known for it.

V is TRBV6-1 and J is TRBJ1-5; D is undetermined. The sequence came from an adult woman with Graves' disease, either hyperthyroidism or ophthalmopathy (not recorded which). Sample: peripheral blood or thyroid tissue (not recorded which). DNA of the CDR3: TGTGCCAGCAACTCGATGGTCAATCAGCCCCAGCATTTT. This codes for CASNSMVNQPQHF.